This passage covers 8 T cell receptor beta chains from one sample sequenced in a study of tissue T cells after allogeneic stem cell transplantation (dated by TCRdb to between 2022 and 2023). Library preparation was by the immunoSEQ multiplex PCR assay. In TCRdb, the immuneACCESS table is reduced to in-frame sequences with V and J assigned. These tables do not hold every clone; where another copy was compared, an unresolved V gene accounts for under half, and the others remain unexplained. Here the sample has about 2,200 clones; roughly 60% occur a single time. The ten largest clones add up to around 69% of the sample. Taken with the paper, the label for time point translates to: mouse harvest day 7 after allogeneic transplant. Each mouse graft consisted of 10^7 T-cell-depleted bone marrow cells plus 10^6 splenic CD5+ T cells and was given by tail vein injection. Sequencing was performed on spleen. The origin of the receptors is a female BALB/c mouse given C57BL/6 T cells with graft-versus-host disease after an allogeneic hematopoietic cell transplant.

This clone was observed a few times. Mouse gene names apply. The read gets to within 1 residue of the CDR3 end, and the germline J gene fills in the rest. The V call is TRBV16, the J call TRBJ2-7, with no clear D. The germline V and J ends were trimmed by 2 bases and 3 bases, with 5 bases remaining between them. CDR1 is SGHSA and CDR2 is FRNQAP in the germline V gene. The CDR3 runs to 12 residues. CDR3 DNA, as far as it was read: TGTGCAAGCAGCTTAAGCGGCTATGAACAGTAC. Translated, it gives CASSLSGYEQY. The complete CDR3 reads CASSLSGYEQYF.

As to this clone: Here the gene names and germline are mouse. The read falls 1 residue short of the CDR3 end, and the missing part is taken from the germline J gene. V gene TRBV19 combines with J gene TRBJ2-2; 7 bases are shared with TRBD2. V lost 1 base and J lost 4; bases outside the gene matches: 4. CDR3 size: 15 residues. Germline CDR1 and CDR2: FNHDT and SITEND (reference sequence). Incomplete CDR3 DNA: TGTGCCAGCAGTATAACTGGGGCGGGCACCGGGCAGCTCTAC. The encoded protein is CASSITGAGTGQLY. The CDR3 reads in full as CASSITGAGTGQLYF.

Comments on this clone: The genes are named according to mouse. The read ends 1 residue shy of where the CDR3 ends; the end is completed using the germline J gene. This sequence joins TRBV2 and TRBJ2-5, with TRBD1 matching over 7 bases. CDR3 size: 16 residues. Germline V gene sequence: CDR1 LGHNA, CDR2 YSYQKL. The V segment lost 0 bases and the J segment 5 bases; nucleotides outside the gene matches: 8. The CDR3 is CASSQEETGMGDTQYF. Incomplete CDR3 DNA: TGTGCCAGCAGCCAAGAGGAGACAGGGATGGGAGACACCCAGTAC.

In regard to this clone: Gene names are mouse gene names. The DNA read from the CDR3 is TGTGCCAGCAGTCTACAGGGTTCTGGAAATACGCTCTAT. This gives the protein CASSLQGSGNTLY. The full CDR3 is CASSLQGSGNTLYF. The V call is TRBV26, the J call TRBJ1-3; a weak D match, TRBD1 (6 bases). The read terminates 1 residue ahead of where the CDR3 ends, so the germline J gene completes it. CDR3 length equals 14 residues. Germline-derived CDR1 and CDR2 are KGHPV and FQNQEV (reference sequence). V lost 3 bases and J 0 bases, leaving 6 bases between the germline ends.

On this clone itself: Gene names follow the mouse nomenclature. The read comes to an end 1 residue before the CDR3 does, leaving the germline J gene to fill in the end. The chain recombines TRBV26 with TRBJ1-2; TRBD1 is a possible D gene (6 bases). The CDR3 loop spans 12 amino acids. Germline assignment: CDR1 KGHPV and CDR2 FQNQEV (reference sequence). V was pared by 6 bases and J by 4 bases, with 9 bases between. Partial CDR3 DNA: TGTGCCAGCAGCAGGGGAGGCTCCGACTACACC. Protein: CASSRGGSDYT. The entire CDR3 protein is CASSRGGSDYTF.

As for this clone: The gene symbols are mouse symbols. The read ends 1 residue shy of where the CDR3 ends; the end is completed using the germline J gene. The genes are TRBV1 and TRBJ1-5; the D is unclear. The CDR3 runs 15 residues. CDR1 and CDR2 (germline): NSQYPW, LRSPGD (reference sequence). Trimming cost V 0 bases and J 0 bases, with 6 bases left between them. The sequenced part of the CDR3 DNA is TGCACCTGCAGTGCAGATCTTAATAACAACCAGGCTCCGCTT. It encodes CTCSADLNNNQAPL. The CDR3 reads in full as CTCSADLNNNQAPLF. The variable domain in full, completed from reference TRBV1 and TRBJ1-5, reads VTLLEQNPRWRLVPRGQAVNLRCILKNSQYPWMSWYQQDLQKQLQWLFTLRSPGDKEVKSLPGADYLATRVTDTELRLQVANMSQGRTLYCTCSADLNNNQAPLFGEGTRLSVL.

Comment on this clone: Here the gene names and germline are mouse. The CDR3 DNA, read in part, is TGTGCCAGCTCCCGGACAGGGGGAAACTCCGACTACACC. This sequence encodes CASSRTGGNSDYT. The complete CDR3 reads CASSRTGGNSDYTF. V usage is TRBV12-1 and J usage is TRBJ1-2; 10 bases map to TRBD1. The read finishes 1 residue shy of the CDR3 end, and the germline J gene is used to complete it. Germline V CDR1 and CDR2: SGHSN, HYEKVE. Losses at the gene ends were 4 bases for V and 1 base for J; bases not matched to a gene: 2. The CDR3 extends over 14 amino acids.

Notes on this clone: Gene names are mouse gene names. The read halts 1 residue ahead of the CDR3 end, with the missing end drawn from the germline J gene. The chain joins TRBV3 to TRBJ2-3, with D maybe TRBD2 (6 bases). V shed 3 bases and J shed 0 bases, with 7 bases lying between them. The CDR3 runs 14 residues. Germline values: CDR1 SNHLY, CDR2 FYNGKV (reference sequence). The CDR3 sequence is CASSFWGSAETLYF. CDR3 bases read: TGTGCCAGCAGCTTTTGGGGGAGTGCAGAAACGCTGTAT.